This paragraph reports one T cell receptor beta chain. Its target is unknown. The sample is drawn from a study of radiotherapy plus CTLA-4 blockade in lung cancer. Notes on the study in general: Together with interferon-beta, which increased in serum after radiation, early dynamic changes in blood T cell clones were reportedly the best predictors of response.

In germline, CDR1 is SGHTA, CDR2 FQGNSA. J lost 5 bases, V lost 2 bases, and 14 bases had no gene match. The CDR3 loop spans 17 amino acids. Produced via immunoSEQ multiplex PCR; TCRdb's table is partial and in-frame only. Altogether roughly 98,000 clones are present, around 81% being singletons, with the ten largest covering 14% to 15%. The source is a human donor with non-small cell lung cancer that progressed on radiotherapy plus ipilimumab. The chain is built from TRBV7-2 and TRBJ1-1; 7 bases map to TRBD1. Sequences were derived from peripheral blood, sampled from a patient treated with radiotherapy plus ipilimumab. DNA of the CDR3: TGTGCCAGCAGCTTAACCCCCTACCGGGACAGCTATACTGAAGCTTTCTTT. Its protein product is CASSLTPYRDSYTEAFF.